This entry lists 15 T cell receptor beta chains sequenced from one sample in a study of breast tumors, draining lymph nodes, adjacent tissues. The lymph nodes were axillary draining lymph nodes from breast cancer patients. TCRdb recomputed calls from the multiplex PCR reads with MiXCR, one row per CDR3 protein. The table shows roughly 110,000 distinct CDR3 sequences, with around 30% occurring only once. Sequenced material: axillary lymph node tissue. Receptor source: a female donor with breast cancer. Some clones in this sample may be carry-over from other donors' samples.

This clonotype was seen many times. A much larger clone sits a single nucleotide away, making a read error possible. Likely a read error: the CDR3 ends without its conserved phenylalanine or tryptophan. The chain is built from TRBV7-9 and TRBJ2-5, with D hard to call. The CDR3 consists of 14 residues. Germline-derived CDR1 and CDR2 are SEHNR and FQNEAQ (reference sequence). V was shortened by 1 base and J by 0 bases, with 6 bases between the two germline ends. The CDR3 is CASSLVGYQETQYL. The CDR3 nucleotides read TGTGCCAGCAGCTTAGTAGGCTACCAAGAGACCCAGTACCTC.

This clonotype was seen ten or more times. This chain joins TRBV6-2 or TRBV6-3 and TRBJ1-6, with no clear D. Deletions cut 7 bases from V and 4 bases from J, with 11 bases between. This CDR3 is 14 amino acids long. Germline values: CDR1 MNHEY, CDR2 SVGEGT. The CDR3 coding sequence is TGTGCCAGCACCCTTGGAGGGTATAATTCACCCCTCCACTTT. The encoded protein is CASTLGGYNSPLHF.

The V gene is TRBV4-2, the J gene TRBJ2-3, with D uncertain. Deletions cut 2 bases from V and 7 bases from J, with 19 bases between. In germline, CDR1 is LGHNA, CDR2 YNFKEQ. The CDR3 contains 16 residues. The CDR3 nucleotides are TGTGCCAGCAGCCAAAATGCGGAGACCTCTTGGTATACGCAGTATTTT. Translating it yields CASSQNAETSWYTQYF.

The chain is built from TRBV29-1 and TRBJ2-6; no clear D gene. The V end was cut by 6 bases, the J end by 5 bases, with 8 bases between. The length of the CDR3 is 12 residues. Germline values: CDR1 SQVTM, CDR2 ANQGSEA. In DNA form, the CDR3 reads TGCAGCGTGGCCCCTTGGGCCAACGTCCTGACTTTC. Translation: CSVAPWANVLTF.

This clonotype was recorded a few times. CDR3 nucleotides: TGCGCCAGCAGCCATTATGGACACATGAACACTGAAGCTTTCTTT. Amino acids: CASSHYGHMNTEAFF. The chain links TRBV4-1 to TRBJ1-1, with D possibly matching TRBD1 (5 bases). This CDR3 has 15 residues. Germline lookup yields CDR1 MGHRA and CDR2 YSYEKL. V lost 3 bases, J lost 0 bases, and 11 bases lay in between.

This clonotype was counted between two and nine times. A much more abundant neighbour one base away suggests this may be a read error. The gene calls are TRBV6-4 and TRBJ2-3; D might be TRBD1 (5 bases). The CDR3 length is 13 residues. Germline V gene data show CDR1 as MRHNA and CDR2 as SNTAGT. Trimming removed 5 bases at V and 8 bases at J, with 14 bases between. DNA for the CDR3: TGTGCCAGCAGTCTCTCGACAGTAGGTACGCAGTATTTT. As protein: CASSLSTVGTQYF.

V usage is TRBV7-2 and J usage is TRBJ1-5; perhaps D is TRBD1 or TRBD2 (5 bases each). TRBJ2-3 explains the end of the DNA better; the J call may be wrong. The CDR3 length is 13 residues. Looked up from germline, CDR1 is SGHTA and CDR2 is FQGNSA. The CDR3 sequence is CASGLSPSGPQYF. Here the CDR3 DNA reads TGTGCCAGCGGACTCAGTCCCTCAGGGCCCCAGTATTTT.

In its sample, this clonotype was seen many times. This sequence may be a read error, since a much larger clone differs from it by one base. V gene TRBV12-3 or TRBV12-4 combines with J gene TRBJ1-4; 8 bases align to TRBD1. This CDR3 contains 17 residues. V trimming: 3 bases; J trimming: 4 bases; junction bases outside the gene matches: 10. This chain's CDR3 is CASSFRNQGAGNEKLFF. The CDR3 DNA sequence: TGTGCCAGCAGTTTCCGTAACCAGGGGGCGGGTAATGAAAAACTGTTTTTT.

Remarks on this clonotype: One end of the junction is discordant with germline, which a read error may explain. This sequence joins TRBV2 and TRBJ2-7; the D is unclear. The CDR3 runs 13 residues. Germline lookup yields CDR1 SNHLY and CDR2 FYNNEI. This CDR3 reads CAGSDPGRDEQYF. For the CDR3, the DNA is TGTGCCGGCAGTGACCCTGGAAGGGACGAGCAGTACTTC.

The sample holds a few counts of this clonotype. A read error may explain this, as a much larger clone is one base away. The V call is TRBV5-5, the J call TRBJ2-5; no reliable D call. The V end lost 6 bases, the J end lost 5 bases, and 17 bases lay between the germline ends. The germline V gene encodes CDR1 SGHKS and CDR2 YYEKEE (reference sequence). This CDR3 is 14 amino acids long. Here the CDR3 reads CASTRGGATETQYF. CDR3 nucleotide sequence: TGTGCCAGCACCCGTGGTGGAGCGACGGAGACCCAGTACTTC.

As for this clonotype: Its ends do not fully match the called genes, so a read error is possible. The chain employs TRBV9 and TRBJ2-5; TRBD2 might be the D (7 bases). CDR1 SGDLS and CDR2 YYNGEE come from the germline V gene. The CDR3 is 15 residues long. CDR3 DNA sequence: TGTGCCAGCGGTATGAGGAGGGGGGGTCAAGAGACCCCGTACTTC. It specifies CASGMRRGGQETPYF.

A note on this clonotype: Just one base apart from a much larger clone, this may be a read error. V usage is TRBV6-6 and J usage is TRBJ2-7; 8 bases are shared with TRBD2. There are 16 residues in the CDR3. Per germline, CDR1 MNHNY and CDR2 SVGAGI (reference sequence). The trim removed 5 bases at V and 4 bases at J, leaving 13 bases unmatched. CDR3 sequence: CASSHLQTSVGYEQYF. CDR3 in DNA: TGTGCCAGCAGTCACCTTCAGACTAGCGTGGGATACGAGCAGTACTTC.

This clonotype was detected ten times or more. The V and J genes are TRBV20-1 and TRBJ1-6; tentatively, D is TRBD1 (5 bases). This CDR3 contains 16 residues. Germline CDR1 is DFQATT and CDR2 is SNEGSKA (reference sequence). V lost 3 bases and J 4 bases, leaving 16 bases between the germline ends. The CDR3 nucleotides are TGCAGTGCTAGCGAGCAAAGGGGATCGTATAATTCACCCCTCCACTTT. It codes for CSASEQRGSYNSPLHF.

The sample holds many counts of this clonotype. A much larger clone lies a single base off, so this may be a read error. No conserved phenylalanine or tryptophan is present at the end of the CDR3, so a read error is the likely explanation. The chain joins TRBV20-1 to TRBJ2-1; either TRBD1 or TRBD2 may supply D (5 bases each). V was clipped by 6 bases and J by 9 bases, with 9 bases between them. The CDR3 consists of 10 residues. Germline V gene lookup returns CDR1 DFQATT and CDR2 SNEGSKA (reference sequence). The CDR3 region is CSAGTGEQFS. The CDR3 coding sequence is TGCAGTGCGGGGACGGGTGAGCAGTTCTCC.

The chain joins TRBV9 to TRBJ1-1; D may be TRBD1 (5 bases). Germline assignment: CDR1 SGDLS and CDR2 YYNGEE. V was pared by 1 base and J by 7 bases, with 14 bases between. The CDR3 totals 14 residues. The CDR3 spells CASSVRGENSEAFF. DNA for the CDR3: TGTGCCAGCAGCGTAAGGGGCGAGAATAGTGAAGCTTTCTTT.